This T cell receptor (beta chain) was found in a study of molecular identifiers for immune sequencing clone quantification. TCRdb re-analysed the PCR reads in MiXCR, keeping a single row per CDR3 protein. The sample includes around 470,000 distinct CDR3 sequences, about 25% of them seen just once. The CDR3 is 18 residues long. Trimming removed 4 bases at V and 3 bases at J, with 23 bases between. Germline V CDR1 and CDR2: SEHNR, FQNEAQ (reference sequence). The material sequenced was naive CD8+ T cells from blood, with Jurkat cell RNA spiked in. Subset here: FACS-sorted CD8+CD4-CCR7+CD45RA+ naive T cells. The clonotype originates from a human donor in good health. Some libraries in this study had Jurkat cell RNA spiked in. V usage is TRBV7-9 and J usage is TRBJ2-3, with D unresolved. For the CDR3, the DNA is TGTGCCAGCAGCTCAACGGATCTAAGCCGATTTAGGACAGATACGCAGTATTTT. Translation gives CASSSTDLSRFRTDTQYF.